The 25 T cell receptor beta chains in this list originate from one sample, sequenced in a study of blood T cell repertoires in COVID-19. Assay used: immunoSEQ multiplex PCR; TCRdb lists only in-frame clones, some missing. In the table there are nearly 110,000 clones, 80% of which are singletons. Sequencing was performed on peripheral blood. These receptors came from a man between 65 and 80 years old with acute or convalescent COVID-19.

This clone was seen only once. The V gene is TRBV5-6, the J gene TRBJ1-2; D is possibly TRBD1 (5 bases). V dropped 4 bases and J dropped 4 bases, with 17 bases sitting between them. Per germline, CDR1 SGHDT and CDR2 YYEEEE. The CDR3 totals 15 residues. CDR3 loop: CASSLRPLGAYGYTF. The CDR3, as DNA: TGTGCCAGCAGCCTACGTCCACTTGGGGCCTATGGCTACACCTTC.

The J gene is TRBJ2-5, the V gene TRBV18; D not certain. CDR3 size: 13 residues. Germline CDR1 reads KGHSH; CDR2 reads LQKENI. V lost 6 bases and J lost 5, with 13 bases in between. CDR3 in DNA: TGTGCCAGCTCCCCCCTCCCCGGGGAGACCCAGTACTTC. Translation gives CASSPLPGETQYF. Full variable domain (outside the CDR3, taken from reference TRBV18 and TRBJ2-5): NAGVMQNPRHLVRRRGQEARLRCSPMKGHSHVYWYRQLPEEGLKFMVYLQKENIIDESGMPKERFSAEFPKEGPSILRIQQVVRGDSAAYFCASSPLPGETQYFGPGTRLLVL.

This clone was counted once. The chain has TRBV14 and TRBJ2-7; D unresolved. With 1 base removed from V and 4 bases from J, the gap between germline ends came to 8 bases. The germline gives CDR1 SGHDN, CDR2 FVKESK. This CDR3 is built from 13 residues. CDR3 nucleotide sequence: TGTGCCAGCAGCCAAGTCTCGGGTTACGAGCAGTACTTC. Its protein product is CASSQVSGYEQYF.

V is TRBV2 and J is TRBJ2-5; 12 bases map to TRBD2. The CDR3 consists of 16 residues. Trimming at V came to 6 bases and at J to 1 base, leaving 6 bases not matched to a gene. Germline CDR1 is SNHLY and CDR2 is FYNNEI. DNA for the CDR3: TGTGCCAGCAGCGTAACTAGCGGGGGGCCCCAAGAGACCCAGTACTTC. Protein product: CASSVTSGGPQETQYF. The full variable domain, its missing parts supplied by reference TRBV2 and TRBJ2-5, is EPEVTQTPSHQVTQMGQEVILRCVPISNHLYFYWYRQILGQKVEFLVSFYNNEISEKSEIFDDQFSVERPDGSNFTLKIRSTKLEDSAMYFCASSVTSGGPQETQYFGPGTRLLVL.

The rearrangement links TRBV11-1 to TRBJ2-1, with no clear D. The V end lost 5 bases, the J end lost 3 bases, and 8 bases lay between the germline ends. The germline V gene has CDR1 SGHAT and CDR2 FQDESV (reference sequence). This CDR3 region has 13 residues. The CDR3 nucleotides are TGTGCCAGCAGCCGCGCAGGCTACAATGAGCAGTTCTTC. Translated, it gives CASSRAGYNEQFF. The variable domain in full, with the rest retrieved from reference TRBV11-1 and TRBJ2-1, is EAEVAQSPRYKITEKSQAVAFWCDPISGHATLYWYRQILGQGPELLVQFQDESVVDDSQLPKDRFSAERLKGVDSTLKIQPAELGDSAMYLCASSRAGYNEQFFGPGTRLTVL.

The DNA for the CDR3 is TGTGCCAGTAGTCGACAGGCTAACTATGGCTACACCTTC. Encoded protein: CASSRQANYGYTF. This chain links TRBV19 with TRBJ1-2; D is perhaps TRBD1 (6 bases). Germline V gives CDR1 LNHDA, CDR2 SQIVND (reference sequence). The CDR3 is 13 residues long. Trimming removed 5 bases from V and 0 bases from J, with 7 bases in between.

The chain is built from TRBV19 and TRBJ2-4; possibly TRBD2 for D (6 bases). The V gene lost 4 bases and the J gene lost 2 bases, with 12 bases spanning the gap. Germline CDR1 reads LNHDA; CDR2 reads SQIVND (reference sequence). This CDR3 comprises 15 residues. The DNA of the CDR3 is TGTGCCAGTAGTAATGGCGGGGCGCCCAAAAACATTCAGTACTTC. Its protein is CASSNGGAPKNIQYF.

The chain recombines TRBV6-5 with TRBJ1-2; D possibly corresponds to TRBD1 (6 bases). The length of the CDR3 is 14 residues. Germline V lookup: CDR1 MNHEY, CDR2 SVGAGI. V was clipped by 6 bases and J by 6 bases, with 17 bases between them. The CDR3 DNA is TGTGCCAGCAGGACTGGGGGGGCGTTAGATGGCTACACCTTC. Translated: CASRTGGALDGYTF.

This rearrangement joins TRBV19 to TRBJ1-5; D gene ambiguous. The CDR3 spans 15 residues. V lost 5 bases, J lost 4 bases, and 15 bases lay in between. Germline-derived CDR1 and CDR2 are LNHDA and SQIVND (reference sequence). CDR3 loop: CASSPLAGINQPQHF. In nucleotides, the CDR3 is TGTGCCAGTAGTCCACTGGCGGGGATAAATCAGCCCCAGCATTTT.

The chain links TRBV19 to TRBJ1-4, with 8 bases identical to TRBD1. V lost 4 bases to trimming and J lost 1 base; unmatched junction nucleotides: 2. Germline V gene sequence: CDR1 LNHDA, CDR2 SQIVND (reference sequence). CDR3 length: 15 amino acids. This chain's CDR3 is CASSKTGGTNEKLFF. CDR3 coding DNA: TGTGCCAGTAGTAAAACAGGGGGAACTAATGAAAAACTGTTTTTT.

The chain employs TRBV13 and TRBJ2-3, with TRBD1 matching over 8 bases. Germline lookup yields CDR1 PRHDT and CDR2 FYEKMQ (reference sequence). CDR3 length: 15 residues. Unmatched junction bases numbered 6, after V lost 5 bases and J lost 2 bases. The CDR3 protein is CASSLRTGYTDTQYF. CDR3 DNA sequence: TGTGCCAGCAGCCTCCGGACAGGGTACACAGATACGCAGTATTTT.

The chain recombines TRBV11-3 with TRBJ2-3; D may be TRBD2 (6 bases). V lost 3 bases and J lost 6, with 7 bases in between. The CDR3 consists of 12 residues. Germline CDR1 and CDR2: SGHNT and YENEEA. In DNA, the CDR3 is TGTGCCAGCAGCTTTGGAGGGGATACGCAGTATTTT. It encodes CASSFGGDTQYF.

This clone was picked up a small number of times. This chain joins TRBV5-1 and TRBJ2-3; TRBD2 matches 10 bases. J lost 4 bases, V lost 1 base, and 3 bases had no gene match. The length of the CDR3 is 15 residues. The germline gives CDR1 SGHRS, CDR2 YFSETQ. The CDR3, as DNA: TGCGCCAGCAGCTTGAGCGGGGGGGCCGCAGATACGCAGTATTTT. Translation gives CASSLSGGAADTQYF.

This sequence joins TRBV6-5 and TRBJ1-1; 8 bases are shared with TRBD1. Germline loops: CDR1 MNHEY, CDR2 SVGAGI. V shed 6 bases and J 11 bases; nucleotides not matched to a gene: 11. CDR3 size: 13 residues. CDR3 nucleotide sequence: TGTGCCAGCAGCCGCGACAGGGGCCGTGAGGCTTTCTTT. Protein: CASSRDRGREAFF.

This chain joins TRBV19 and TRBJ1-4, with 8 nucleotides matching TRBD1. Germline V gene lookup returns CDR1 LNHDA and CDR2 SQIVND (reference sequence). CDR3 size: 14 residues. Trimming cost V 7 bases and J 8 bases; bases outside gene matches: 9. The CDR3 sequence: CASTDRGGNEKLFF. The CDR3 DNA sequence: TGTGCCAGTACCGACAGGGGCGGAAACGAAAAACTGTTTTTT.

This clone was recorded a few times. The V gene is TRBV6-5, the J gene TRBJ1-4; D is uncertain. The germline CDR1 and CDR2 sequences are MNHEY and SVGAGI. Trimming took 7 bases from V and 4 from J, leaving 13 bases between them. The CDR3 contains 14 residues. CDR3: CASTRQANNEKLFF. Here the CDR3 DNA reads TGTGCCAGCACTCGGCAGGCCAATAATGAAAAACTGTTTTTT.

The V gene is TRBV2, the J gene TRBJ1-5, with D possibly matching TRBD1 (5 bases). Trimming cost V 4 bases and J 3 bases, with 10 bases left between them. The CDR3 contains 14 residues. The V gene's germline CDR1 is SNHLY and CDR2 FYNNEI. CDR3 amino acids: CASSGRQPNQPQHF. CDR3 DNA: TGTGCCAGCAGTGGAAGACAGCCCAATCAGCCCCAGCATTTT.

The V and J genes are TRBV2 and TRBJ1-5; D gene unclear. Per the germline V gene, CDR1 is SNHLY and CDR2 is FYNNEI. This CDR3 is 14 amino acids long. V shed 2 bases and J shed 4 bases, with 9 bases lying between them. CDR3 DNA: TGTGCCAGCAGTGAACGCAGCGCGAATCAGCCCCAGCATTTT. Its protein is CASSERSANQPQHF.

The V and J genes are TRBV27 and TRBJ2-7; D not resolved. Per germline, CDR1 MNHEY and CDR2 SMNVEV (reference sequence). The V end lost 5 bases, the J end lost 0 bases, and 11 bases lay between the germline ends. The CDR3 has 14 residues. CDR3 residues: CASSLNGFSYEQYF. CDR3 coding DNA: TGTGCCAGCAGTCTCAACGGTTTCTCCTACGAGCAGTACTTC.

The chain joins TRBV4-3 to TRBJ1-1, with a tentative D call TRBD1 (6 bases). Germline V gene data show CDR1 as LGHNA and CDR2 as YSLEER. V was shortened by 1 base and J by 7 bases, with 19 bases between the two germline ends. This CDR3 is built from 16 residues. The CDR3 DNA sequence: TGCGCCAGCAGCCAAGGAATAGGTACAGGGCGGTATGAAGCTTTCTTT. It translates to CASSQGIGTGRYEAFF.

The gene calls are TRBV12-5 and TRBJ2-1, with D unresolved. Germline CDR1 is LGHNT and CDR2 is FRNRAP. Between the trimmed V and J ends, which lost 3 bases and 6 bases, there was a span of 3 bases. The CDR3 runs to 11 residues. The CDR3 here is CASGFLNEQFF. CDR3 DNA sequence: TGTGCTAGTGGTTTCCTCAATGAGCAGTTCTTC.

This clone was seen more than once but under ten times. The chain links TRBV9 to TRBJ2-5; TRBD1 might be the D (6 bases). CDR1 and CDR2 (germline): SGDLS, YYNGEE. V was cut by 0 bases and J by 4 bases, with 19 bases left in between. The CDR3 is made up of 17 amino acids. CDR3 nucleotide sequence: TGTGCCAGCAGCGTAGCTATGGGGCAGCGCAGGGGAGAGACCCAGTACTTC. Its translation is CASSVAMGQRRGETQYF.

J is TRBJ1-1 and V is TRBV7-3, with TRBD1 matching over 7 bases. In germline, CDR1 is SGHTA, CDR2 FQGTGA. V gave up 1 base and J gave up 2 bases; unmatched junction bases: 10. This CDR3 contains 17 residues. In nucleotides, the CDR3 is TGTGCCAGCAGCTTAAGGGTACGGGACAGATATAACACTGAAGCTTTCTTT. Encoded protein: CASSLRVRDRYNTEAFF. Combining the CDR3 with reference TRBV7-3 and TRBJ1-1 gives the whole variable domain GAGVSQTPSNKVTEKGKYVELRCDPISGHTALYWYRQSLGQGPEFLIYFQGTGAADDSGLPNDRFFAVRPEGSVSTLKIQRTERGDSAVYLCASSLRVRDRYNTEAFFGQGTRLTVV.

J is TRBJ2-3 and V is TRBV5-1; tentatively, D is TRBD2 (6 bases). The V and J ends lost 0 bases and 4 bases respectively, with 15 bases between them. The length of the CDR3 is 16 residues. Germline assignment: CDR1 SGHRS and CDR2 YFSETQ. The CDR3 reads CASSLERGGGSDTQYF. CDR3 bases: TGCGCCAGCAGCTTGGAGAGGGGAGGAGGATCAGATACGCAGTATTTT.

The chain carries TRBV6-2 or TRBV6-3 and TRBJ1-3, with a possible D match to TRBD1 (6 bases). CDR3 length equals 15 residues. Germline assignment: CDR1 MNHEY and CDR2 SVGEGT. Trimming removed 6 bases at V and 0 bases at J, with 12 bases between. The DNA of the CDR3 is TGTGCCAGCAGCCGACAGGACCTCTCTGGAAACACCATATATTTT. Translation gives CASSRQDLSGNTIYF.